This TCR beta chain was captured in a study of PD-1 blockade in classical Hodgkin lymphoma. On the study more broadly: Nivolumab dosed at 3 mg/kg went to patients intravenously every 2 weeks. Points from the study as a whole: Patients starting nivolumab less than 1 year after ASCT had lower diversity and were excluded from later analyses. Reasons behind the repertoire differences stay unclear, perhaps disease activity or earlier therapy. The study reported lower baseline TCR diversity in newly diagnosed patients than in healthy donors.

Sequencing was performed with immunoSEQ multiplex PCR; in TCRdb, only in-frame clones are kept and a portion is missing. The profile shows around 9,800 clones, around 74% of them singletons. The time point was: cycle 4 day 1 (C4D1), after less than 7 weeks of nivolumab. There was relapse after autologous stem cell transplantation in every patient, and there was variation in brentuximab vedotin exposure. CD4+ T cells were purified from thawed PBMCs by negative selection. The CDR3 has 17 amino acids. The V gene's germline CDR1 is SGHTA and CDR2 FQGNSA. Unmatched junction bases numbered 15, after V lost 6 bases and J lost 1 base. Notes on this clone: The antigen remains unidentified.

Sequencing was performed on CD4+ T cells from blood, taken before the fourth cycle of nivolumab. This receptor was obtained from a human donor with classical Hodgkin lymphoma. The chain links TRBV7-2 to TRBJ2-7; 7 bases are shared with TRBD2. The CDR3 sequence: CASSPSARGTSSYEQYF. CDR3 coding DNA: TGTGCCAGCAGTCCCTCTGCGCGGGGGACCTCGTCCTACGAGCAGTACTTC.